This T cell receptor beta chain originates from a study of blood T cell repertoires in COVID-19. For the study at large: Sources were T cells, B-cell-depleted T cells, or PBMCs; the material itself was cDNA or gDNA.

Cohort assignment relied on participant-reported clinical history. It was within 2 weeks before study entry that exposed participants met a COVID-19 case. Source study methods: The authors estimated nucleated cell counts from reference gene primer amplification. The method was immunoSEQ multiplex PCR; TCRdb's version includes in-frame clones alone and lacks a portion of them. V and J calls and clone size are copied from that table; D and trimming were computed from the DNA. The repertoire has about 270,000 clones, more than 85% of them found once; the top ten carry less than 3.5%. Germline assignment: CDR1 SGDLS and CDR2 YYNGEE. Trimming shortened V by 4 bases and J by 6 bases, and 20 bases separated the two germline ends. This CDR3 region has 17 residues.

The sequence derives from a man aged 35 to 55 who had been exposed to COVID-19. The chain joins TRBV9 to TRBJ1-6; D gene unclear. Sequenced sample: PBMCs or T cells enriched from blood (not recorded which). CDR3 bases: TGTGCCAGCAGCCCACACAGCCGGACTGAGACTAATTCACCCCTCCACTTT. Translated, it gives CASSPHSRTETNSPLHF.